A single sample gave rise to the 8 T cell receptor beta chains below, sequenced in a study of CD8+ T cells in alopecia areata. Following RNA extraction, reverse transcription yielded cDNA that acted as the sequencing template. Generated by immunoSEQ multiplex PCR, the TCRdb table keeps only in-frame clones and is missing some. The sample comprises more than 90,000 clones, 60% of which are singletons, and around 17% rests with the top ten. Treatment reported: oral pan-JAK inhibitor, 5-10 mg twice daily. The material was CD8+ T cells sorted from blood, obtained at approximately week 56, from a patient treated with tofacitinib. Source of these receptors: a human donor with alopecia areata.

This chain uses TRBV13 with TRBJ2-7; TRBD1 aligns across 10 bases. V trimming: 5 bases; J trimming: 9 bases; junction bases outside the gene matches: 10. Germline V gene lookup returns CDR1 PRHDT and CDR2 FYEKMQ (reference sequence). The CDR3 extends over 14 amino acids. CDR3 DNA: TGTGCCAGCAGCCCGGGACAGGGGATTCGGGGGCAGTACTTC. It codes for CASSPGQGIRGQYF. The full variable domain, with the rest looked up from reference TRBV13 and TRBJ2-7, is AAGVIQSPRHLIKEKRETATLKCYPIPRHDTVYWYQQGPGQDPQFLISFYEKMQSDKGSIPDRFSAQQFSDYHSELNMSSLELGDSALYFCASSPGQGIRGQYFGPGTRLTVT.

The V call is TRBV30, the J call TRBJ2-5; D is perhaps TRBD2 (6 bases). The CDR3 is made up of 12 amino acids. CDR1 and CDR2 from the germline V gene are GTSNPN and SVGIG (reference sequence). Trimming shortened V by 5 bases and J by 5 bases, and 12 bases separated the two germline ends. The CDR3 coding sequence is TGTGCCTGGTGTGCGGGATGGGAGACCCAGTACTTC. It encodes CAWCAGWETQYF.

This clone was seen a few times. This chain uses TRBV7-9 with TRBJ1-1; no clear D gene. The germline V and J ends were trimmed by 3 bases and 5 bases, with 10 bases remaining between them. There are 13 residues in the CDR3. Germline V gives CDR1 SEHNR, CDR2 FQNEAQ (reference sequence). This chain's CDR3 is CASSFGPWTEAFF. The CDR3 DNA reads TGTGCCAGCAGCTTTGGACCCTGGACTGAAGCTTTCTTT.

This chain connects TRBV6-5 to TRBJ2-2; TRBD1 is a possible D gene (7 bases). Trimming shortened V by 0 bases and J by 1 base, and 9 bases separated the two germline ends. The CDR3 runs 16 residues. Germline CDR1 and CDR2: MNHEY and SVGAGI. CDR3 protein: CASSYSQGGNTGELFF. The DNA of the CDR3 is TGTGCCAGCAGTTACTCCCAGGGGGGGAACACCGGGGAGCTGTTTTTT.

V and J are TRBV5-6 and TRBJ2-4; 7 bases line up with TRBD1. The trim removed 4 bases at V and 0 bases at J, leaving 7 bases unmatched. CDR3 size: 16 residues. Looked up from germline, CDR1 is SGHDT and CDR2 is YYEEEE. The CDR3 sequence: CASSESTGQAKNIQYF. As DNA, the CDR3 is TGTGCCAGCAGCGAGTCGACAGGGCAAGCCAAAAACATTCAGTACTTC.

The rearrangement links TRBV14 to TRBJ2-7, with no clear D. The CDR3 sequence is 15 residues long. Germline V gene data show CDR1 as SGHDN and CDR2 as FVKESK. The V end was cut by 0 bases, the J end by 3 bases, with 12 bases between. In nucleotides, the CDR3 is TGTGCCAGCAGCCAAGATTTAGTGCAAGTCTACGAGCAGTACTTC. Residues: CASSQDLVQVYEQYF.

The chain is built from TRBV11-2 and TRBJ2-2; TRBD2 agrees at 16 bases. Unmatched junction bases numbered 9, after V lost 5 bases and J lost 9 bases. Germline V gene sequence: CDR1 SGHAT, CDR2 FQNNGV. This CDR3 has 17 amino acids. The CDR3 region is CASSPGLAGGLQRELFF. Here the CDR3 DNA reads TGTGCCAGCAGCCCGGGACTAGCGGGGGGGCTTCAAAGGGAGCTGTTTTTT.

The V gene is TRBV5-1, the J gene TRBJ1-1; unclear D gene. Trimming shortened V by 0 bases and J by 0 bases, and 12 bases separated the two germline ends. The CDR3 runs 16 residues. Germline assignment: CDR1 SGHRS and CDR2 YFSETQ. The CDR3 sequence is CASSLDSGGVNTEAFF. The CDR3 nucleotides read TGCGCCAGCAGCTTGGATTCTGGTGGCGTGAACACTGAAGCTTTCTTT.